These 32 T cell receptor beta chains share one sample of origin, sequenced in a study of T cell changes during pregnancy in multiple sclerosis. Profiling relied on immunoSEQ multiplex PCR, and the TCRdb table lists in-frame clones only, not all of them. The sample includes roughly 28,000 clones, over 80% seen only once; the top ten take more than 5.5%. Sequenced material: CD8+ T cells from peripheral blood mononuclear cells, taken before pregnancy. The receptors were gathered from a female donor with multiple sclerosis, enrolled in a pregnancy study.

This clone has only a few counts. The rearrangement links TRBV6-1 to TRBJ2-5; a possible D gene is TRBD2 (5 bases). Germline V gives CDR1 MNHNS, CDR2 SASEGT. Deletions cut 5 bases from V and 4 bases from J, with 14 bases between. This CDR3 has 14 residues. The chain's CDR3 is CASSRGLEGETQYF. The CDR3 DNA reads as TGTGCCAGCAGTCGGGGTCTTGAGGGAGAGACCCAGTACTTC.

This clone turned up a few times. The chain is built from TRBV6-5 and TRBJ1-1; 7 nucleotides align to TRBD1. The V gene end was trimmed by 6 bases and the J gene end by 4 bases; junction bases not matched to a gene: 8. CDR3 length: 14 residues. CDR1 is MNHEY, CDR2 SVGAGI, per germline. This CDR3 reads CASSMDRFGTEAFF. CDR3 bases: TGTGCCAGCAGCATGGACAGGTTTGGCACTGAAGCTTTCTTT.

With respect to this clone: At one end the junction does not follow the germline gene, possibly because of a read error. The J gene is TRBJ2-5, the V gene TRBV7-7; tentative D call: TRBD2 (5 bases). CDR3 length: 15 residues. Germline V gene data show CDR1 as SSHAT and CDR2 as FNYEAQ (reference sequence). The CDR3 protein is CASSLVAGVQETQYF. The CDR3 DNA sequence: TGTGCTAGCAGCTTAGTGGCGGGCGTACAAGAGACCCAGTACTTC.

The rearrangement links TRBV25-1 to TRBJ2-5, with TRBD1 matching over 9 bases. Germline V gene sequence: CDR1 MGHDK, CDR2 SYGVNS. J gave up 4 bases and V 3 bases, and 12 bases lay outside the gene matches. CDR3 length: 17 residues. CDR3 protein: CASSDLRDRAISETQYF. CDR3 nucleotide sequence: TGTGCCAGCAGTGACCTAAGGGACAGGGCCATATCAGAGACCCAGTACTTC.

The chain carries TRBV6-5 and TRBJ1-2; 10 bases align to TRBD1. V lost 5 bases and J lost 7; bases outside the gene matches: 7. The CDR3 is 14 residues long. Germline V gene sequence: CDR1 MNHEY, CDR2 SVGAGI. Here the CDR3 reads CASSPGTGERGYTF. The DNA of the CDR3 is TGTGCCAGCAGTCCCGGGACAGGGGAGCGTGGCTACACCTTC.

This clone was detected only once. The chain joins TRBV4-2 to TRBJ2-1, with D hard to call. Germline lookup yields CDR1 LGHNA and CDR2 YNFKEQ. This CDR3 is built from 12 residues. V lost 5 bases and J lost 5, with 7 bases in between. CDR3 sequence (DNA): TGTGCCAGCAGCGCGCGAAACAATGAGCAGTTCTTC. Protein product: CASSARNNEQFF.

This chain links TRBV4-3 with TRBJ2-2; D ambiguous. Trimming stripped 1 base from V and 1 base from J, with 4 bases between. This CDR3 region has 14 residues. The V gene's germline CDR1 is LGHNA and CDR2 YSLEER. CDR3 nucleotides: TGCGCCAGCAGCCAAGGGCTGAACACCGGGGAGCTGTTTTTT. It encodes CASSQGLNTGELFF.

This clone came up once. CDR3 sequence (DNA): TGTGCCAGCTCAAACGGGAACGTCGACACTGAAGCTTTCTTT. Translated: CASSNGNVDTEAFF. The chain employs TRBV18 and TRBJ1-1; D ambiguous. Per the germline V gene, CDR1 is KGHSH and CDR2 is LQKENI. The CDR3 is 14 amino acids. Trimming took 5 bases from V and 3 from J, leaving 13 bases between them. Full variable domain (missing parts from reference TRBV18 and TRBJ1-1): NAGVMQNPRHLVRRRGQEARLRCSPMKGHSHVYWYRQLPEEGLKFMVYLQKENIIDESGMPKERFSAEFPKEGPSILRIQQVVRGDSAAYFCASSNGNVDTEAFFGQGTRLTVV.

The chain has TRBV27 and TRBJ2-1; 13 bases fit TRBD2. The CDR3 sequence is 16 residues long. V lost 2 bases to trimming and J lost 7 bases; unmatched junction nucleotides: 5. The germline gives CDR1 MNHEY, CDR2 SMNVEV (reference sequence). CDR3 DNA: TGTGCCAGCAGTTTAACTAGCGGGAGGGCGTTGAATGAGCAGTTCTTC. Translation gives CASSLTSGRALNEQFF.

CDR3 loop: CASSGTGGYNEQFF. DNA of the CDR3: TGTGCCAGTAGTGGGACAGGGGGCTACAATGAGCAGTTCTTC. The V and J genes are TRBV19 and TRBJ2-1; 11 bases match TRBD1. Germline V gene sequence: CDR1 LNHDA, CDR2 SQIVND (reference sequence). V lost 5 bases, J lost 3 bases, and 0 bases stayed unmatched. The CDR3 is 14 amino acids.

This chain links TRBV19 with TRBJ2-2; TRBD2 aligns across 12 bases. CDR1 LNHDA and CDR2 SQIVND come from the germline V gene (reference sequence). This CDR3 has 16 residues. J gave up 6 bases and V 4 bases, and 6 bases lay outside the gene matches. This CDR3 is CASSTLAGGPPGELFF. The CDR3 DNA follows: TGTGCCAGTAGTACGCTAGCGGGAGGGCCCCCCGGGGAGCTGTTTTTT.

In DNA, the CDR3 is TGCGCCAGCAGCCAAGTAGCACTAGCGGGGCAGACTAGCACAGATACGCAGTATTTT. Its protein is CASSQVALAGQTSTDTQYF. The V call is TRBV4-3, the J call TRBJ2-3; 10 bases align to TRBD2. This CDR3 contains 19 residues. The germline V gene has CDR1 LGHNA and CDR2 YSLEER. Unmatched junction bases numbered 10, after V lost 1 base and J lost 0 bases.

The V call is TRBV29-1, the J call TRBJ2-5, with D possibly matching TRBD1 (5 bases). Germline V gives CDR1 SQVTM, CDR2 ANQGSEA. V gave up 5 bases and J gave up 5 bases, with 12 bases separating them. This CDR3 contains 12 residues. This chain's CDR3 is CSVPQGVETQYF. For the CDR3, the DNA is TGCAGCGTTCCCCAGGGCGTGGAGACCCAGTACTTC.

The V and J genes are TRBV7-3 and TRBJ2-1; D gene uncertain. The germline V and J ends were trimmed by 2 bases and 0 bases, with 8 bases remaining between them. The germline V gene encodes CDR1 SGHTA and CDR2 FQGTGA. There are 15 residues in the CDR3. The CDR3, as DNA: TGTGCCAGCAGCTTATTTGAGAGCTCCTACAATGAGCAGTTCTTC. Protein: CASSLFESSYNEQFF. Using reference TRBV7-3 and TRBJ2-1 for the parts outside the CDR3, the full variable domain is GAGVSQTPSNKVTEKGKYVELRCDPISGHTALYWYRQSLGQGPEFLIYFQGTGAADDSGLPNDRFFAVRPEGSVSTLKIQRTERGDSAVYLCASSLFESSYNEQFFGPGTRLTVL.

The V gene is TRBV7-9, the J gene TRBJ2-2; 8 nucleotides match TRBD2. From germline, CDR1 is SEHNR and CDR2 FQNEAQ (reference sequence). CDR3 length equals 14 residues. The CDR3 sequence: CAPGLAGGAGELFF. In DNA, the CDR3 is TGTGCGCCGGGTCTTGCGGGAGGAGCCGGGGAGCTGTTTTTT.

This clone was picked up one time. The chain links TRBV9 to TRBJ1-1, with D perhaps TRBD1 (6 bases). V lost 0 bases and J 5 bases, leaving 23 bases between the germline ends. Germline V CDR1 and CDR2: SGDLS, YYNGEE. This CDR3 has 18 amino acids. CDR3 sequence: CASSVGQKKVRGETEAFF. CDR3 nucleotide sequence: TGTGCCAGCAGCGTAGGGCAAAAAAAGGTCAGGGGCGAGACTGAAGCTTTCTTT.

This chain joins TRBV27 and TRBJ1-2; D possibly corresponds to TRBD1 (6 bases). V lost 0 bases to trimming and J lost 7 bases, with 9 bases between them. Germline-derived CDR1 and CDR2 are MNHEY and SMNVEV (reference sequence). This CDR3 region has 13 residues. CDR3 amino acids: CASSLSRGGGYTF. CDR3 coding DNA: TGTGCCAGCAGTTTATCTAGGGGGGGTGGCTACACCTTC.

This chain connects TRBV4-1 to TRBJ2-1; 13 bases are a match to TRBD2. V lost 1 base and J lost 10; bases outside the gene matches: 10. The CDR3 runs 17 residues. The germline V gene encodes CDR1 MGHRA and CDR2 YSYEKL. CDR3 nucleotides: TGCGCCAGCAGCCAAGTCTCTGGACTAGCGGGAGTTGGAGAGCAGTTCTTC. It codes for CASSQVSGLAGVGEQFF.

The chain has TRBV2 and TRBJ2-7, with TRBD2 matching 7 bases. Per germline, CDR1 SNHLY and CDR2 FYNNEI. This CDR3 has 12 amino acids. Trimming cost V 10 bases and J 5 bases; bases outside gene matches: 8. The CDR3 reads CATRDYFHEQYF. The CDR3 nucleotides are TGTGCCACCCGGGACTACTTCCACGAGCAGTACTTC.

The chain combines TRBV4-3 with TRBJ2-5; D call uncertain. V shed 4 bases and J shed 11 bases, with 23 bases lying between them. The CDR3 totals 15 residues. The germline V gene has CDR1 LGHNA and CDR2 YSLEER. The CDR3 sequence is CASSPQITNIEEQYF. The CDR3 nucleotides read TGCGCCAGCAGCCCGCAGATCACCAATATTGAGGAGCAGTACTTC.

This chain connects TRBV27 to TRBJ1-2; TRBD1 matches at 7 bases. The V and J ends lost 2 bases and 7 bases, in that order; junction bases with no gene match: 4. In germline, CDR1 is MNHEY, CDR2 SMNVEV (reference sequence). The CDR3 runs to 13 residues. CDR3 sequence: CASSLTGDSGYTF. Here the CDR3 DNA reads TGTGCCAGCAGTTTAACCGGGGACAGTGGCTACACCTTC.

The chain combines TRBV4-2 with TRBJ2-1; 9 bases are shared with TRBD2. CDR3 length equals 17 residues. J gave up 4 bases and V 0 bases, and 7 bases lay outside the gene matches. Germline CDR1 LGHNA, CDR2 YNFKEQ. Here the CDR3 reads CASSQDGLAGLYNEQFF. The CDR3 nucleotides read TGTGCCAGCAGCCAAGATGGGCTAGCGGGACTATACAATGAGCAGTTCTTC.

The table lists this clone with a count of one. The chain couples TRBV13 to TRBJ2-2; 9 bases are shared with TRBD2. This CDR3 is built from 17 residues. J was trimmed by 1 base and V by 1 base; bases with no gene match: 4. Germline values: CDR1 PRHDT, CDR2 FYEKMQ (reference sequence). CDR3 DNA sequence: TGTGCCAGCAGCTTAGTTCTAGCGGGGTTGAACACCGGGGAGCTGTTTTTT. Protein: CASSLVLAGLNTGELFF.

The J gene is TRBJ2-6, the V gene TRBV4-3; D is unresolved. The V gene's germline CDR1 is LGHNA and CDR2 YSLEER. This CDR3 contains 15 residues. Trimming took off 4 bases at V and 4 bases at J, with 11 bases between the two ends. CDR3 nucleotide sequence: TGCGCCAGCAGCCCGGCGAGGAACGGGGCCAACGTCCTGACTTTC. Translating it yields CASSPARNGANVLTF.

J is TRBJ2-5 and V is TRBV11-2; possibly TRBD2 for D (5 bases). The CDR3 runs to 12 residues. CDR1 and CDR2 (germline): SGHAT, FQNNGV. Trimming shortened V by 3 bases and J by 4 bases, and 6 bases separated the two germline ends. The CDR3 bases are TGTGCCAGCAGCTTTGGAGGAGAGACCCAGTACTTC. It codes for CASSFGGETQYF.

The chain uses TRBV7-6 and TRBJ1-3, with TRBD1 as a possible D gene (6 bases). CDR3 length: 14 amino acids. The V end lost 5 bases, the J end lost 0 bases, and 8 bases lay between the germline ends. The V gene's germline CDR1 is SGHVS and CDR2 FNYEAQ. This chain's CDR3 is CASSGGLSGNTIYF. DNA for the CDR3: TGTGCCAGCAGCGGGGGCCTCTCTGGAAACACCATATATTTT. Using reference TRBV7-6 and TRBJ1-3 for the parts outside the CDR3, the full variable domain is GAGVSQSPRYKVTKRGQDVALRCDPISGHVSLYWYRQALGQGPEFLTYFNYEAQQDKSGLPNDRFSAERPEGSISTLTIQRTEQRDSAMYRCASSGGLSGNTIYFGEGSWLTVV.

This clone was counted a few times. The chain is built from TRBV13 and TRBJ2-7; D gene uncertain. V shed 4 bases and J shed 1 base, with 17 bases lying between them. Germline lookup yields CDR1 PRHDT and CDR2 FYEKMQ (reference sequence). The CDR3 is made up of 16 amino acids. CDR3 amino acids: CASSSRVSRTSYEQYF. The CDR3 region has the DNA TGTGCCAGCAGCTCACGGGTCTCCCGCACTTCCTACGAGCAGTACTTC. The whole variable domain, filled in from reference TRBV13 and TRBJ2-7, reads AAGVIQSPRHLIKEKRETATLKCYPIPRHDTVYWYQQGPGQDPQFLISFYEKMQSDKGSIPDRFSAQQFSDYHSELNMSSLELGDSALYFCASSSRVSRTSYEQYFGPGTRLTVT.

The V gene is TRBV6-1, the J gene TRBJ2-1; maybe TRBD1 (5 bases). Germline CDR1 MNHNS, CDR2 SASEGT. Trimming left V 0 bases short and J 3 bases short, with 15 bases between. This CDR3 spans 17 amino acids. DNA of the CDR3: TGTGCCAGCAGTGAAGCGCCAGGACATGGTTACTACAATGAGCAGTTCTTC. It encodes CASSEAPGHGYYNEQFF.

This chain uses TRBV19 with TRBJ1-2, with D unresolved. CDR3 length: 14 amino acids. Trimming stripped 8 bases from V and 8 bases from J, with 21 bases between. CDR1 is LNHDA, CDR2 SQIVND, per germline (reference sequence). CDR3 residues: CASLDGNSGGGYTF. The CDR3, as DNA: TGTGCCAGTCTGGACGGTAACTCCGGAGGCGGCTACACCTTC.

The rearrangement links TRBV2 to TRBJ1-2; possible D gene TRBD1, 6 bases. Germline V lookup: CDR1 SNHLY, CDR2 FYNNEI. This CDR3 spans 13 amino acids. Deletions cut 6 bases from V and 3 bases from J, with 11 bases between. The CDR3 DNA follows: TGTGCCAGCAGGTTGTGGGGGCACTATGGCTACACCTTC. Translating it yields CASRLWGHYGYTF. The full variable domain, its missing parts supplied by reference TRBV2 and TRBJ1-2, is EPEVTQTPSHQVTQMGQEVILRCVPISNHLYFYWYRQILGQKVEFLVSFYNNEISEKSEIFDDQFSVERPDGSNFTLKIRSTKLEDSAMYFCASRLWGHYGYTFGSGTRLTVV.

V gene TRBV30 combines with J gene TRBJ2-1, with no clear D. V was shortened by 2 bases and J by 2 bases, with 10 bases between the two germline ends. Per the germline V gene, CDR1 is GTSNPN and CDR2 is SVGIG (reference sequence). This CDR3 spans 14 amino acids. CDR3 sequence: CAWSLLAAYNEQFF. The CDR3 region has the DNA TGTGCCTGGAGTTTGTTGGCAGCCTACAATGAGCAGTTCTTC.

V and J are TRBV4-3 and TRBJ2-1; TRBD2 is a possible D gene (5 bases). The CDR3 sequence is 15 residues long. With 7 bases removed from V and 0 bases from J, the gap between germline ends came to 13 bases. From germline, CDR1 is LGHNA and CDR2 YSLEER. The chain's CDR3 is CASKDFRSSYNEQFF. CDR3 DNA: TGCGCCAGCAAGGACTTCCGGAGCTCCTACAATGAGCAGTTCTTC.